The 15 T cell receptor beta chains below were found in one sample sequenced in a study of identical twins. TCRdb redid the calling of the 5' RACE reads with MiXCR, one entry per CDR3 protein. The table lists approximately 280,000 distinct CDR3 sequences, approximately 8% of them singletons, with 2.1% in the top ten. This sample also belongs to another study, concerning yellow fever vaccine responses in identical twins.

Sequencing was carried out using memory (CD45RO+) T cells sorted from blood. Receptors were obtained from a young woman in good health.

The CDR3 DNA sequence: TGTGCCAGCAGCCCACCCATCTGCTCCTACAATGAGCAGTTCTTC. Translating gives CASSPPICSYNEQFF. The chain carries TRBV7-4 and TRBJ2-1; D unclear. Germline loops: CDR1 SGHVT, CDR2 SQSDAQ. Trimming cost V 5 bases and J 0 bases, with 11 bases left between them. The CDR3 contains 15 residues.

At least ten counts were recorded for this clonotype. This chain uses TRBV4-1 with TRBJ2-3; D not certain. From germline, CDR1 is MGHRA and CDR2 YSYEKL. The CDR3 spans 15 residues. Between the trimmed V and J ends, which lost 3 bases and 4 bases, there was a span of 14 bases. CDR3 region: CASSHRVSQSDTQYF. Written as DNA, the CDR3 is TGCGCCAGCAGCCATAGGGTCTCCCAGTCAGATACGCAGTATTTT.

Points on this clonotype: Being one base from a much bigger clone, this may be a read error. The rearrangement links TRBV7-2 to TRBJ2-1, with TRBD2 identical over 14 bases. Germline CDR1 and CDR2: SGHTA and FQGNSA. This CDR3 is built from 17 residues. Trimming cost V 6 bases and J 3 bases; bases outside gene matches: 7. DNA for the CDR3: TGTGCCAGCAGGGGAGGGACTAGCGGGAGTAGCTACAATGAGCAGTTCTTC. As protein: CASRGGTSGSSYNEQFF.

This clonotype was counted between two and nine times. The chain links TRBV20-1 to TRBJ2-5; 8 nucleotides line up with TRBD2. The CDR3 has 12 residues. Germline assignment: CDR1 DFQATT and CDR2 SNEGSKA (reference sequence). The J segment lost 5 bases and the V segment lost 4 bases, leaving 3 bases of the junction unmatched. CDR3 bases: TGCAGTGCTATAGCGGGGCTCGAGACCCAGTACTTC. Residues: CSAIAGLETQYF.

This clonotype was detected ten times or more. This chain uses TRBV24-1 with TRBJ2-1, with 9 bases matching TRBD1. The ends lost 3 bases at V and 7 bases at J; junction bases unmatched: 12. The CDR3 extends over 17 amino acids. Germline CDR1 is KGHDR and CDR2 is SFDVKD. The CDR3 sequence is CATSDVTRDRDANEQFF. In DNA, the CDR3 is TGTGCCACCAGTGATGTTACAAGGGACAGGGATGCGAATGAGCAGTTCTTC.

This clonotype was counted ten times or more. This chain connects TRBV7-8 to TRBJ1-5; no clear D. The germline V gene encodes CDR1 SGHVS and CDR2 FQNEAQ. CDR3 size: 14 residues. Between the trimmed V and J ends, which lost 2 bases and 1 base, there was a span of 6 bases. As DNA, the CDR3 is TGTGCCAGCAGCTTAAGGGAAAGCAATCAGCCCCAGCATTTT. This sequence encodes CASSLRESNQPQHF.

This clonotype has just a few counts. CDR3 residues: CASKSTGNQPQHF. CDR3 sequence (DNA): TGTGCCAGCAAGTCTACAGGGAATCAGCCCCAGCATTTT. The gene calls are TRBV6-5 and TRBJ1-5; a weak D match, TRBD1 (6 bases). Between the trimmed V and J ends, which lost 7 bases and 4 bases, there was a span of 11 bases. The CDR3 has 13 amino acids. CDR1 and CDR2 from the germline V gene are MNHEY and SVGAGI.

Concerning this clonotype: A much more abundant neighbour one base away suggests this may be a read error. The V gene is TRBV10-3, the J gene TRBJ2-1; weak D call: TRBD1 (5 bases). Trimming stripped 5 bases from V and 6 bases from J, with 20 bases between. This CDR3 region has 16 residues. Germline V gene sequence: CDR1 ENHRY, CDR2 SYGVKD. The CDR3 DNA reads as TGTGCCATCAGTCAACCCCCGGACAAGGCGCGCAATGAGCAGTTCTTC. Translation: CAISQPPDKARNEQFF.

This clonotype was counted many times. DNA for the CDR3: TGTGCCAGCAGGCGGGACAGGGGGATCTATGGCTACACCTTC. Its protein is CASRRDRGIYGYTF. The V gene is TRBV28, the J gene TRBJ1-2, with TRBD1 matching 11 bases. Trimming cost V 6 bases and J 4 bases; bases outside gene matches: 4. The CDR3 is made up of 14 amino acids. The V gene's germline CDR1 is MDHEN and CDR2 SYDVKM.

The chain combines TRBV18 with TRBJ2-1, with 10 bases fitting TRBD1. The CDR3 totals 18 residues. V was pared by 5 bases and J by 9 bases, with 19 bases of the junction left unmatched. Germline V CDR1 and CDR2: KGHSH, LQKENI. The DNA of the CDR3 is TGTGCCAGCTCAACCAGTGCGACCGGGACAGGGGCCGCAGCTGAGCAGTTCTTC. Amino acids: CASSTSATGTGAAAEQFF.

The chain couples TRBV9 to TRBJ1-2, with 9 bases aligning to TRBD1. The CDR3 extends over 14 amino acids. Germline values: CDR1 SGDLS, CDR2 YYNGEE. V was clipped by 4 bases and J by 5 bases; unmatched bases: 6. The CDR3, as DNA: TGTGCCAGCAGCCCCCTGGGACAGGGATATGGCTACACCTTC. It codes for CASSPLGQGYGYTF.

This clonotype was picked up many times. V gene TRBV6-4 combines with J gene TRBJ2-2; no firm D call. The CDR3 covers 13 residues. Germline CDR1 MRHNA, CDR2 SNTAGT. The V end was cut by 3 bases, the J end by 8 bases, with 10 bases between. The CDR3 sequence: CASSETSEGELFF. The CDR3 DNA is TGTGCCAGCAGTGAAACTTCCGAGGGGGAGCTGTTTTTT.

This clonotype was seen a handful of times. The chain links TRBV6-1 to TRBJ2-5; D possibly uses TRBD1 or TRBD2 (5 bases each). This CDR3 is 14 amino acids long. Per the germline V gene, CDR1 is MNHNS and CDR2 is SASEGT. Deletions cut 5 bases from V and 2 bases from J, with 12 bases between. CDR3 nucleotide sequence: TGTGCCAGCAGTCGGACCGGGGCTCAAGAGACCCAGTACTTC. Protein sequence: CASSRTGAQETQYF.

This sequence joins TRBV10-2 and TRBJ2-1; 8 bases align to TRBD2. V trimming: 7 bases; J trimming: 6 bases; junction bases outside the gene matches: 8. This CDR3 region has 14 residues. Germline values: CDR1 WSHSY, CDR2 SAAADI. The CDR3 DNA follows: TGCGCCAGCATGAGCGGGGGCCCCTTCAATGAGCAGTTCTTC. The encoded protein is CASMSGGPFNEQFF.

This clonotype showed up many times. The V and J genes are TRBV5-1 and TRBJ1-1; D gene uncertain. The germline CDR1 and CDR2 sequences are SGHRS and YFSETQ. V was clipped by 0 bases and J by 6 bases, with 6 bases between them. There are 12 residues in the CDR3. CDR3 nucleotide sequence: TGCGCCAGCAGCTTGGACCGCTCTGAAGCTTTCTTT. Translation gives CASSLDRSEAFF.